This T cell receptor (beta chain) was recorded in a study of identical twins. V gave up 3 bases and J gave up 5 bases; unmatched junction bases: 6. Germline V gene lookup returns CDR1 SGHRS and CDR2 YFSETQ. The CDR3 totals 14 residues. This clonotype has only a few counts. Through template switching, a universal primer site was introduced, and the cDNA contained unique molecular identifiers. Each CDR3 protein is one row after TCRdb ran MiXCR on the 5' RACE reads. The sample includes 600,000 to 850,000 distinct CDR3 sequences, roughly 18% of them seen just once. These data also formed part of another study, on T cells expressing NK-cell markers. From that second work: The authors restricted sorting to alpha-beta TCR T cells with an anti-gamma-delta TCR antibody in several experiments. These clonotypes also led the CD3+CD56-NKG2C+ fraction in a few donors.

The sample comprised PBMCs. The receptor comes from a woman aged 18-29 years in good health. V gene TRBV5-1 combines with J gene TRBJ1-1; 8 bases are a match to TRBD1. CDR3 sequence: CASSSQGAQTEAFF. CDR3 bases: TGCGCCAGCAGCTCCCAGGGGGCGCAAACTGAAGCTTTCTTT.